The T cell receptor (beta chain) described here comes from a study of control samples from healthy donors and cancer patients. Libraries were prepared by immunoSEQ multiplex PCR; TCRdb keeps only in-frame clonotypes and omits some of them. The data show around 150,000 clones, with about nine tenths seen just once and 4.9% held by the top ten. The CDR3 is 13 residues long. CDR1 MRHNA and CDR2 SNTAGT come from the germline V gene. Trimming removed 5 bases from V and 7 bases from J; junction bases left unmatched: 3. The chain couples TRBV6-4 to TRBJ1-5; the match to TRBD1 covers 9 bases. What was sequenced was blood. The clonotype comes from a man aged 25 to 40 in good health. In DNA, the CDR3 is TGTGCCAGCAGTTACGACAGGGGGCAGCCCCAGCATTTT. Translating it yields CASSYDRGQPQHF.